This T cell receptor (beta chain) emerged from a study of OX40 agonist ivuxolimab in advanced cancers. Study details: Mean age about 60 years, range roughly 20 to 85; roughly 82% male. One hepatocellular carcinoma and a couple of cutaneous melanoma patients partially responded. Study-wide findings and caveats: Some nonresponders also had low normalized T-cell clonal expansion. Antigen specificity of clonally expanded peripheral T cells was not established.

Points on this clone: Its antigen is still unknown.

The CDR3 contains 13 residues. CDR1 MNHEY and CDR2 SVGAGI come from the germline V gene. The ends were cut back, 6 bases at V and 7 bases at J, with 15 bases in the middle. Method: immunoSEQ multiplex PCR; TCRdb's copy keeps in-frame clones and lacks some. This repertoire shows 60,000 to 85,000 clones, about 88% found once; its top ten account for 4%. The TCR originated in an adult with an advanced solid tumor such as melanoma, head and neck, liver or kidney cancer. V gene TRBV6-5 combines with J gene TRBJ1-1; D ambiguous. This specimen consisted of CD4+ or CD8+ T cells sorted from blood, obtained in a trial of the OX40 agonist ivuxolimab. The CDR3 DNA follows: TGTGCCAGCAGCCCGCGTTTAGCCCGTGAAGCTTTCTTT. Encoded protein: CASSPRLAREAFF.